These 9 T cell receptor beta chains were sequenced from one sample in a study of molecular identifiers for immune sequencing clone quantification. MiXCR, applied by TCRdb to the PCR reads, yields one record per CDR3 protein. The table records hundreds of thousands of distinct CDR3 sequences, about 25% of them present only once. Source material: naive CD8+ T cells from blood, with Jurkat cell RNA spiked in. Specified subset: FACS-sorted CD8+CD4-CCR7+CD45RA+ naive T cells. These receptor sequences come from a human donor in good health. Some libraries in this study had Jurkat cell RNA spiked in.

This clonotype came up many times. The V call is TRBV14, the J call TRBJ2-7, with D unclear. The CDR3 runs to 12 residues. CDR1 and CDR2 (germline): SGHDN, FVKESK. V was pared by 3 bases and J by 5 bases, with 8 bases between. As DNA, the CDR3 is TGTGCCAGCAGCCATTCGCCCCACGAGCAGTACTTC. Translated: CASSHSPHEQYF.

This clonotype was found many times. Written as DNA, the CDR3 is TGTGCCAGCAGATCCCGGACAGGGGGCTTCACTGAAGCTTTCTTT. Translated, it gives CASRSRTGGFTEAFF. The chain recombines TRBV13 with TRBJ1-1; 11 nucleotides align to TRBD1. There are 15 residues in the CDR3. CDR1 and CDR2 from the germline V gene are PRHDT and FYEKMQ (reference sequence). The junction had 7 bases not matched to a gene; V was cut back by 6 bases and J by 4 bases.

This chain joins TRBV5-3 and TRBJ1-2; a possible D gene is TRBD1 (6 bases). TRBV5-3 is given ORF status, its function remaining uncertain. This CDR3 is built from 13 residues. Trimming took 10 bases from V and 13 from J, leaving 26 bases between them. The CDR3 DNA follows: TGTGCCCGCCGCTGGGGGGGGGCAGGGCCGGGCACCTTC. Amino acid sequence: CARRWGGAGPGTF.

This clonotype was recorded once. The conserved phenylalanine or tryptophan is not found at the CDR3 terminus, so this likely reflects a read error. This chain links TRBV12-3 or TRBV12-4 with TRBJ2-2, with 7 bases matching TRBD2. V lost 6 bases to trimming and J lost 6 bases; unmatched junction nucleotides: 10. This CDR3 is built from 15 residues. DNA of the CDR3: TGTGCCAGCAGCCATACTAGCGCGGTCGCCGGGGAGCTGTTTTTA. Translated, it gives CASSHTSAVAGELFL.

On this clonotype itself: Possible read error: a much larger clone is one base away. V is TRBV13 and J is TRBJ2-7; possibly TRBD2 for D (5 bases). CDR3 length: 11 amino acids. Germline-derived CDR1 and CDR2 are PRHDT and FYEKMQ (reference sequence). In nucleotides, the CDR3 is TGTGCCAGCAGCTTCATCGGGGAGCAGTGCTTC. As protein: CASSFIGEQCF.

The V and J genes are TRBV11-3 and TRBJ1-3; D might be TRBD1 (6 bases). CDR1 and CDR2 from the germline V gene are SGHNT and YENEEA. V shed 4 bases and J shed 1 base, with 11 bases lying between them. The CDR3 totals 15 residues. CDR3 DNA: TGTGCCAGCAGCTCAAACAGGGATTCTGGAAACACCATATATTTT. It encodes CASSSNRDSGNTIYF.

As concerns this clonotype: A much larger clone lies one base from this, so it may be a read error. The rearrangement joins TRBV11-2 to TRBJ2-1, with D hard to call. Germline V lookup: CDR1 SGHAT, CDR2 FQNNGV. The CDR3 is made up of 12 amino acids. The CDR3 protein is CASSSLVDEQLF. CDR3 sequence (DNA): TGTGCCAGCAGCTCCCTAGTCGATGAGCAGCTCTTC.

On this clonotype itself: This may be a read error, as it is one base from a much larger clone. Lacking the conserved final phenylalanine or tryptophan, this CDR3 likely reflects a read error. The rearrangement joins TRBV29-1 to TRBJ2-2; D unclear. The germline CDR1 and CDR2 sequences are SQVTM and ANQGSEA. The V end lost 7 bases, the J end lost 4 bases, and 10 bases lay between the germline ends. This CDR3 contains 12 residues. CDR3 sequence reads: CSALPGTGELFS. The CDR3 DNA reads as TGCAGCGCCCTTCCAGGCACCGGGGAGCTGTTTTCT.

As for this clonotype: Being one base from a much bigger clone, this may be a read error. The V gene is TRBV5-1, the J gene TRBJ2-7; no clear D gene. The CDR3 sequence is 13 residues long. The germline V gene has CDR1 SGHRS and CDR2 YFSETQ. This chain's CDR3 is CASCLARAYEQYF. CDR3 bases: TGCGCCAGCTGCTTGGCACGCGCCTACGAGCAGTACTTC.